This TCR beta chain emerged from a study of T cells in Graves' hyperthyroidism and ophthalmopathy. RNA transcripts gave rise to amplified TCR beta CDR3 regions. HTBI primers drove first-round RT-PCR of the TCR CDR3. TCRdb re-called the multiplex PCR reads through MiXCR, storing one row per CDR3 protein. The repertoire has fewer than 450,000 distinct CDR3 sequences, approximately 18% of them found once; the top ten carry roughly 35%. PBMCs were obtained from over 8.5 ml fresh peripheral blood. Study results and limitations: Ophthalmopathy was predicted by the model a median of roughly 6.6 months ahead of onset.

This clonotype has ten or more counts. Its antigen is currently unknown. Sequencing used blood. The origin of this receptor is a woman in her twenties or thirties with Graves' hyperthyroidism that later progressed to Graves' ophthalmopathy.

In nucleotides, the CDR3 is TGTGCCAGCAGCTTAGTACGTCTTTTGCCCTACAATGAGCAGTTCTTC. Protein sequence: CASSLVRLLPYNEQFF. The chain carries TRBV7-8 and TRBJ2-1; no firm D call. CDR1 SGHVS and CDR2 FQNEAQ come from the germline V gene. V shed 1 base and J shed 2 bases, with 12 bases lying between them. The CDR3 spans 16 residues.